This T cell receptor beta chain was found in a study of T cells after yellow fever vaccination. Germline loops: CDR1 LGHDT, CDR2 YNNKEL (reference sequence). This CDR3 is built from 13 residues. This clonotype was counted at least ten times. At one end, the junction sequence differs from germline, possibly due to a read error. A process of 5'RACE template switching, which added a universal primer site and UMIs, was used to make TCR cDNA. TCRdb independently ran MiXCR on the 5' RACE reads; one entry per CDR3 protein. The sample shows about 140,000 distinct CDR3 sequences, more than 6% of them seen only once.

The rearrangement uses TRBV3-1 and TRBJ1-1; D gene unclear. This receptor was obtained from a man aged 25-40 years who received the YFV17D yellow fever vaccine. Sequencing was performed on CD4+ T cells sorted from PBMCs, taken 5 days after the yellow fever booster vaccination. CDR3 sequence (DNA): TGTGCCAGCACCCAAGGTGGGTTCGCTGAAGCTTTCTTT. Protein sequence: CASTQGGFAEAFF.